Listed below are T cell receptor beta chains from one sample, sequenced in a study of T cells in Graves' hyperthyroidism and ophthalmopathy. TCRdb re-derived calls from the multiplex PCR reads in MiXCR, one entry per CDR3 protein. The table shows 550,000 to 650,000 distinct CDR3 sequences, with 12% to 15% occurring only once. The material sequenced was blood. These receptors were taken from a woman between 40 and 50 years old with Graves' hyperthyroidism. The CDR3 runs from the conserved cysteine through the conserved F or W. The D gene is left open where the match is weak. The size field is filled for only some rows; it gives once, few, many or a size class.

j_call: TRBJ1-1; d_call: .; v_call: TRBV20-1; clone_size: many; cdr3_aa: CSASRQERPEAFF; cdr3_nt: TGCAGTGCTAGTCGCCAGGAGCGACCGGAAGCTTTCTTT
j_call: TRBJ2-7; d_call: .; v_call: TRBV15; clone_size: .; cdr3_aa: CATSQGREGQIYEQYF; cdr3_nt: TGTGCCACCAGCCAAGGCAGGGAAGGCCAAATCTACGAGCAGTACTTC
j_call: TRBJ1-5; d_call: .; v_call: TRBV27; clone_size: .; cdr3_aa: CASSLSWGQPQHF; cdr3_nt: TGTGCCAGCAGTTTATCTTGGGGTCAGCCCCAGCATTTT
j_call: TRBJ2-7; d_call: .; v_call: TRBV6-9; clone_size: .; cdr3_aa: CASSYIAVFDWNFSYEQYF; cdr3_nt: TGTGCCAGCAGTTATATCGCAGTTTTTGATTGGAATTTCTCCTACGAGCAGTACTTC
j_call: TRBJ2-5; d_call: .; v_call: TRBV20-1; clone_size: .; cdr3_aa: CSATLSGKETQYF; cdr3_nt: TGCAGTGCTACCCTTAGCGGCAAGGAGACCCAGTACTTC
j_call: TRBJ2-1; d_call: .; v_call: TRBV11-2; clone_size: few; cdr3_aa: CASSLYGTPLNEQFF; cdr3_nt: TGTGCCAGCAGCCTATATGGGACCCCCTTGAATGAGCAGTTCTTC
j_call: TRBJ2-2; d_call: .; v_call: TRBV7-2; clone_size: many; cdr3_aa: CASSLGVGNTGELFF; cdr3_nt: TGTGCCAGCAGCTTAGGGGTGGGAAACACCGGGGAGCTGTTTTTT
j_call: TRBJ1-5; d_call: TRBD1; v_call: TRBV24-1; clone_size: many; cdr3_aa: CATSEHRTGDNQPQHF; cdr3_nt: TGTGCCACCAGTGAGCACCGGACAGGGGACAATCAGCCCCAGCATTTT
j_call: TRBJ2-1; d_call: TRBD1; v_call: TRBV7-9; clone_size: .; cdr3_aa: CASSTTGDNEQFF; cdr3_nt: TGTGCCAGCAGCACGACAGGGGACAATGAGCAGTTCTTC
j_call: TRBJ2-1; d_call: .; v_call: TRBV29-1; clone_size: many; cdr3_aa: CSVSTSSYNEQFF; cdr3_nt: TGCAGCGTTTCTACCAGCTCCTACAATGAGCAGTTCTTC
j_call: TRBJ2-7; d_call: .; v_call: TRBV29-1; clone_size: .; cdr3_aa: CSVPPRMGSYNEQYF; cdr3_nt: TGCAGCGTCCCTCCCCGGATGGGCTCCTACAATGAGCAGTACTTC
j_call: TRBJ2-5; d_call: .; v_call: TRBV10-1; clone_size: .; cdr3_aa: CASSESSGSQETQYF; cdr3_nt: TGCGCCAGCAGTGAGTCATCCGGGTCTCAAGAGACCCAGTACTTC
j_call: TRBJ2-5; d_call: TRBD1; v_call: TRBV18; clone_size: .; cdr3_aa: CASSLLDRGRGETQYF; cdr3_nt: TGTGCCAGCTCACTGCTCGACAGGGGGCGCGGAGAGACCCAGTACTTC
j_call: TRBJ2-3; d_call: .; v_call: TRBV20-1; clone_size: once; cdr3_aa: CSERGVTDTQYF; cdr3_nt: TGCAGTGAACGGGGAGTGACAGATACGCAGTATTTT
j_call: TRBJ1-2; d_call: .; v_call: TRBV11-2; clone_size: few; cdr3_aa: CATNDRGGVDYTF; cdr3_nt: TGTGCCACCAACGACAGAGGAGGGGTGGACTACACCTTC
j_call: TRBJ2-7; d_call: .; v_call: TRBV5-1; clone_size: few; cdr3_aa: CASSLDETRPVFYEQYF; cdr3_nt: TGCGCCAGCAGCTTGGATGAGACCCGGCCAGTTTTCTACGAGCAGTACTTC
j_call: TRBJ2-7; d_call: .; v_call: TRBV11-2; clone_size: many; cdr3_aa: CASSLAGFYEQYF; cdr3_nt: TGTGCCAGCAGCTTAGCAGGATTTTACGAGCAGTACTTC
j_call: TRBJ2-5; d_call: .; v_call: TRBV27; clone_size: many; cdr3_aa: CASWPRERPGSQYF; cdr3_nt: TGTGCCAGTTGGCCCCGGGAGAGGCCTGGGAGCCAGTACTTC
j_call: TRBJ2-5; d_call: .; v_call: TRBV28; clone_size: many; cdr3_aa: CASSARLAPEETQYF; cdr3_nt: TGTGCCAGCAGCGCCAGGCTAGCGCCTGAGGAGACCCAGTACTTC
j_call: TRBJ2-3; d_call: TRBD2; v_call: TRBV7-9; clone_size: many; cdr3_aa: CASSVKPGLADSDTQYF; cdr3_nt: TGTGCCAGCAGCGTGAAACCGGGACTAGCGGATTCAGATACGCAGTATTTT
j_call: TRBJ1-2; d_call: TRBD1; v_call: TRBV5-1; clone_size: many; cdr3_aa: CASRVTGGDGYTF; cdr3_nt: TGCGCCAGCAGAGTAACAGGGGGCGATGGCTACACCTTC
j_call: TRBJ1-2; d_call: .; v_call: TRBV10-3; clone_size: few; cdr3_aa: CAISDLTLRLNYGYTF; cdr3_nt: TGTGCCATCAGCGATCTGACCCTACGCTTAAACTATGGCTACACCTTC
j_call: TRBJ1-4; d_call: TRBD1; v_call: TRBV20-1; clone_size: few; cdr3_aa: CSARDSSIGSEKLFF; cdr3_nt: TGCAGTGCCCGGGACAGTTCGATCGGGAGTGAAAAACTGTTTTTT
j_call: TRBJ1-2; d_call: TRBD1; v_call: TRBV19; clone_size: .; cdr3_aa: CASVEQGTYYGYTF; cdr3_nt: TGTGCCAGCGTGGAACAGGGGACTTACTATGGCTACACCTTC
j_call: TRBJ1-3; d_call: .; v_call: TRBV30; clone_size: .; cdr3_aa: CAWATPGNTIYF; cdr3_nt: TGTGCCTGGGCCACACCTGGAAACACCATATATTTT
j_call: TRBJ1-5; d_call: .; v_call: TRBV19; clone_size: few; cdr3_aa: CASSIQGTPGQPQHF; cdr3_nt: TGTGCCAGTAGTATTCAGGGGACTCCGGGTCAGCCCCAGCATTTT
j_call: TRBJ1-1; d_call: TRBD1; v_call: TRBV28; clone_size: many; cdr3_aa: CASSSTGGRGSWGTEAFF; cdr3_nt: TGTGCCAGCAGTTCGACAGGGGGCAGGGGTTCGTGGGGCACTGAAGCTTTCTTT
j_call: TRBJ1-1; d_call: .; v_call: TRBV29-1; clone_size: few; cdr3_aa: CSGKLNTEAFF; cdr3_nt: TGCAGCGGCAAATTGAACACTGAAGCTTTCTTT
j_call: TRBJ2-7; d_call: .; v_call: TRBV7-2; clone_size: many; cdr3_aa: CASREVGASPYEQYF; cdr3_nt: TGTGCCAGCAGGGAGGTGGGGGCGTCGCCCTACGAGCAGTACTTC
j_call: TRBJ2-7; d_call: TRBD2; v_call: TRBV7-9; clone_size: .; cdr3_aa: CASSRLAGGSNEQYF; cdr3_nt: TGTGCCAGCAGTCGACTAGCGGGAGGGTCGAACGAGCAGTACTTC
j_call: TRBJ2-3; d_call: TRBD2; v_call: TRBV4-1; clone_size: few; cdr3_aa: CASSQDSGGGTDTQYF; cdr3_nt: TGCGCCAGCAGCCAAGACTCGGGAGGGGGCACAGATACGCAGTATTTT
j_call: TRBJ1-2; d_call: TRBD1; v_call: TRBV7-9; clone_size: few; cdr3_aa: CASSLANRGGYGYTF; cdr3_nt: TGTGCCAGCAGCTTAGCTAACAGGGGCGGGTATGGCTACACCTTC
j_call: TRBJ1-1; d_call: .; v_call: TRBV7-9; clone_size: .; cdr3_aa: CASSSGVGSVNTEAFF; cdr3_nt: TGTGCCAGCAGCTCGGGGGTGGGCAGTGTGAACACTGAAGCTTTCTTT
j_call: TRBJ1-3; d_call: .; v_call: TRBV18; clone_size: many; cdr3_aa: CASSLLADSENTIYF; cdr3_nt: TGTGCCAGCTCACTCCTGGCGGACTCGGAGAACACCATATATTTT
j_call: TRBJ1-2; d_call: .; v_call: TRBV28; clone_size: few; cdr3_aa: CARSLSNYGYTF; cdr3_nt: TGTGCCCGCAGTTTATCAAACTATGGCTACACCTTC
j_call: TRBJ2-1; d_call: .; v_call: TRBV3-1; clone_size: many; cdr3_aa: CASSRTVGGSSYNEQFF; cdr3_nt: TGTGCCAGCAGCCGAACTGTGGGCGGCAGCTCCTACAATGAGCAGTTCTTC
j_call: TRBJ2-5; d_call: TRBD2; v_call: TRBV10-3; clone_size: many; cdr3_aa: CAISDGLAGETQYF; cdr3_nt: TGTGCCATCAGTGATGGACTAGCCGGGGAGACCCAGTACTTC
j_call: TRBJ1-1; d_call: .; v_call: TRBV28; clone_size: many; cdr3_aa: CASSGPLFAFF; cdr3_nt: TGTGCCAGCAGCGGGCCGCTGTTTGCTTTCTTT
j_call: TRBJ2-7; d_call: .; v_call: TRBV10-3; clone_size: many; cdr3_aa: CAIRGDLIYEQYF; cdr3_nt: TGTGCCATCAGAGGGGACCTCATCTACGAGCAGTACTTC
j_call: TRBJ2-7; d_call: TRBD2; v_call: TRBV20-1; clone_size: many; cdr3_aa: CSARDSAGGWEQYF; cdr3_nt: TGCAGTGCTAGAGATTCAGCGGGGGGCTGGGAGCAGTACTTC
j_call: TRBJ2-7; d_call: TRBD1; v_call: TRBV5-1; clone_size: many; cdr3_aa: CASSSGQALYEQYF; cdr3_nt: TGCGCCAGCAGTTCAGGACAGGCCCTCTACGAGCAGTACTTC
j_call: TRBJ2-1; d_call: TRBD2; v_call: TRBV27; clone_size: many; cdr3_aa: CASSSGTSLEQFF; cdr3_nt: TGTGCCAGCAGTTCCGGGACTAGCTTAGAGCAGTTCTTC
j_call: TRBJ2-5; d_call: .; v_call: TRBV3-1; clone_size: .; cdr3_aa: CASSQDHDFLRETQYF; cdr3_nt: TGTGCCAGCAGCCAAGATCATGACTTCCTCCGGGAGACCCAGTACTTC
j_call: TRBJ2-1; d_call: .; v_call: TRBV5-1; clone_size: few; cdr3_aa: CASSFDPGPTYNEQFF; cdr3_nt: TGCGCCAGCAGCTTCGATCCGGGGCCAACCTACAATGAGCAGTTCTTC
j_call: TRBJ1-4; d_call: TRBD1; v_call: TRBV30; clone_size: .; cdr3_aa: CAWSATGKKLFF; cdr3_nt: TGTGCCTGGAGTGCGACAGGGAAAAAACTGTTTTTT
j_call: TRBJ1-1; d_call: TRBD1; v_call: TRBV20-1; clone_size: few; cdr3_aa: CSARDSRRGRDTEAFF; cdr3_nt: TGCAGTGCTAGAGATTCGCGAAGGGGGCGGGACACTGAAGCTTTCTTT
j_call: TRBJ1-2; d_call: .; v_call: TRBV13; clone_size: few; cdr3_aa: CASSLADGSNYGYTF; cdr3_nt: TGTGCCAGCAGCTTGGCGGACGGCTCTAACTATGGCTACACCTTC
j_call: TRBJ2-7; d_call: TRBD1; v_call: TRBV28; clone_size: many; cdr3_aa: CASRTGTASYEQYF; cdr3_nt: TGTGCCAGCAGGACCGGGACAGCCTCCTACGAGCAGTACTTC
j_call: TRBJ2-7; d_call: .; v_call: TRBV11-2; clone_size: many; cdr3_aa: CASSLVVSYEQYF; cdr3_nt: TGTGCCAGCAGCTTAGTTGTCTCCTACGAGCAGTACTTC
j_call: TRBJ1-1; d_call: .; v_call: TRBV12-3/TRBV12-4; clone_size: .; cdr3_aa: CASSHTSNTEAFF; cdr3_nt: TGTGCCAGCAGCCACACATCGAACACTGAAGCTTTCTTT
j_call: TRBJ2-7; d_call: .; v_call: TRBV20-1; clone_size: many; cdr3_aa: CSARVPGFPSYEQYF; cdr3_nt: TGCAGTGCTAGAGTTCCCGGCTTTCCCTCCTACGAGCAGTACTTC